This section outlines one T cell receptor beta chain sequence together with its context. This entry belongs to a study of blood T cell repertoires in COVID-19. Study-wide background: The United States, Italy and Spain provided the acute and convalescent COVID-19 samples. Sample material is recorded as cDNA or gDNA derived from T cells, B-cell-depleted T cells, or PBMCs.

Authors' data handling: Estimation of nucleated cell counts was performed using reference gene primer amplification. This table comes from immunoSEQ multiplex PCR, and its TCRdb copy is limited to in-frame clones, with some not included. V and J calls and clone size are copied from that table; D and trimming were computed from the DNA. The data show roughly 110,000 clones, 70% to 90% seen once. Germline CDR1 and CDR2: SGHRS and YFSETQ. The CDR3 length is 15 residues. The ends were cut back, 6 bases at V and 0 bases at J, with 15 bases in the middle. The source material was peripheral blood. The clonotype was recovered from a woman in her 70s who had recovered from COVID-19. The rearrangement links TRBV5-1 to TRBJ2-5, with a possible D match to TRBD1 (6 bases). The CDR3 coding sequence is TGCGCCAGCAACCTCAGGGGCAAGTACCAAGAGACCCAGTACTTC. This translates into CASNLRGKYQETQYF.